These T cell receptor beta chains were read from a single sample in a study of OX40 agonist ivuxolimab in advanced cancers. Sequencing was performed with immunoSEQ multiplex PCR; in TCRdb, only in-frame clones are kept and a portion is missing. Among tens of thousands of clones listed, nearly 85% were seen once. Sequenced here: CD4+ or CD8+ T cells sorted from blood, sampled in a trial of the OX40 agonist ivuxolimab. The receptors were sampled from an adult with an advanced solid tumor such as melanoma, head and neck, liver or kidney cancer. CDR3s include the opening cysteine and the closing phenylalanine or tryptophan. Fields, in order: V gene, D gene, clone size, J gene, CDR3 DNA, CDR3 protein. The D gene is left open where the match is weak. Where a row states a size, it is once, few, many or the class of an expanded clone; other rows omit it.

TRBV4-3	TRBD1	NA	TRBJ1-6	TGCGCCAGCAGCCCCACAGGGGGTGATTCACCCCTCCACTTT	CASSPTGGDSPLHF
TRBV28	NA	NA	TRBJ2-4	TGTGCCAGCCGACAGCAGGTAGCCAAAAACATTCAGTACTTC	CASRQQVAKNIQYF
TRBV28	NA	NA	TRBJ1-5	TGTGCCAGCAGTTCCATCTGGGGGGCAGCAAGCAATCAGCCCCAGCATTTT	CASSSIWGAASNQPQHF
TRBV15	NA	NA	TRBJ2-7	TGTGCCACCAGCAGAACTCACTACGAGCCCCGGGACTTC	CATSRTHYEPRDF
TRBV5-6	NA	few	TRBJ2-7	TGTGCCAGCAGCTTGGCAGGCAGCCTCTACGAGCAGTACTTC	CASSLAGSLYEQYF
TRBV10-2	NA	NA	TRBJ1-2	TGCGCCAGCAGTGCTCTTCTCGGCGGCTACACCTTC	CASSALLGGYTF
TRBV9	TRBD2	NA	TRBJ2-5	TGTGCCAGCAGCGTAGATCCGGGGGGGCGGGAGACCCAGTACTTC	CASSVDPGGRETQYF
TRBV5-4	NA	once	TRBJ1-2	TGTGCCAGCAGCTTGGAGAGAAATGGCTACACCTTC	CASSLERNGYTF
TRBV28	NA	NA	TRBJ2-7	TGTGCCAGCAGTTTGGGAGGCCTCCCAGGGAGGCAGTACTTC	CASSLGGLPGRQYF
TRBV2	TRBD1	NA	TRBJ1-4	TGTGCCAGCAGCGGGACAGATGGAAAACTGTTTTTT	CASSGTDGKLFF
TRBV5-6	NA	NA	TRBJ2-7	TGTGCCAGCAGCTCGTACTCCGGGACGGTGGCGGACGAGCAGTACTTC	CASSSYSGTVADEQYF
TRBV27	NA	NA	TRBJ1-2	TGTGCCAGCAGACGAAACACCCAGGGATATGGCTACACCTTC	CASRRNTQGYGYTF
TRBV7-9	TRBD1	once	TRBJ2-3	TGTGCCAGCAGCGAGGGGGCGGTGGCAGATACGCAGTATTTT	CASSEGAVADTQYF
TRBV7-2	NA	NA	TRBJ2-7	TGTGCCAGCAGCCAAAGTGGGGGAGTAGCCCACTTC	CASSQSGGVAHF
TRBV5-5	NA	NA	TRBJ2-7	TGTGCCAGCAGCTTGAGTGAACACGCCTCCTACGAGCAGTACTTC	CASSLSEHASYEQYF
TRBV7-2	TRBD1	NA	TRBJ2-5	TGTGCCAGCAGCTTAAGGACAGGGGGTGAGACCCAGTACTTC	CASSLRTGGETQYF
TRBV5-4	NA	NA	TRBJ2-2	TGTGCCAGCAGCTTCGGCACTACGAACACCGGGGAGCTGTTTTTT	CASSFGTTNTGELFF
TRBV9	TRBD2	NA	TRBJ2-1	TGTGCCAGCAGCGTAGTTGCGGGAGTGGTCGATGAGCAGTTCTTC	CASSVVAGVVDEQFF
TRBV7-3	NA	NA	TRBJ2-2	TGTGCCAGCAGCTTAGGGGCGATGACCGGGGAGCTGTTTTTT	CASSLGAMTGELFF
TRBV30	NA	few	TRBJ1-5	TGTGCCTGGAGTGTACCAGGGAATAGCAATCAGCCCCAGCATTTT	CAWSVPGNSNQPQHF
TRBV5-1	NA	NA	TRBJ1-5	TGCGCCAGCAGCTTGGGGTCCAGGGGAAGCAATCAGCCCCAGCATTTT	CASSLGSRGSNQPQHF
TRBV2	NA	NA	TRBJ1-2	TGTGCCAGCATGCGGCAGTGGGATGGCTACACCTTC	CASMRQWDGYTF